This T cell receptor beta chain was found in a study of CD8 T cells in ankylosing spondylitis. This clonotype was observed a few times. The antigen is undetermined. Germline loops: CDR1 SGHVS, CDR2 FQNEAQ. Trimming removed 1 base at V and 4 bases at J, with 17 bases between. This CDR3 contains 16 residues. Findings and limits, study-wide: A number of the motif variants had already been described in reactive arthritis synovial fluid and blood. Disease-linked clones reportedly concentrated significantly in matched ankylosing spondylitis synovial fluid. There was a TCR beta motif, made of several highly homologous variants, that appeared characteristic of ankylosing spondylitis blood.

TCRdb processed the 5' RACE reads anew with MiXCR; each CDR3 protein has one entry. The table includes 150,000 to 200,000 distinct CDR3 sequences, about a third detected once. Sequencing input: synovial fluid, either unsorted or a sorted T cell fraction (not recorded which). The rearrangement links TRBV7-8 to TRBJ2-7; a possible D gene is TRBD2 (6 bases). The receptor's source is a male donor with ankylosing spondylitis. CDR3 protein: CASSLGFIPGRYEQYF. For the CDR3, the DNA is TGTGCCAGCAGCTTAGGATTTATTCCAGGGAGGTACGAGCAGTACTTC.